This TCR beta chain came from a study of T cell responses to AZD1222 COVID-19 vaccine. Produced via immunoSEQ multiplex PCR; TCRdb's table is partial and in-frame only. The sample includes 200,000 to 250,000 clones, roughly 94% of them seen just once. Whole-study findings and limits: Only a handful of AZD1222 recipients, roughly 6 in all, had baseline seropositivity. Receipt of two AZD1222 doses was followed by a rise in Spike-specific TCR breadth and depth. Mostly white British, mostly female donors; authors suggested clonal diversity may be underestimated.

Worth noting for this clone: Its antigen is unidentified.

The sequencing used peripheral blood, collected 28 days after the second dose of the MenACWY control vaccine. The receptor was derived from an adult who received the MenACWY meningococcal vaccine as a control.

The CDR3 protein is CASSPWWDSEAFF. The CDR3 DNA reads as TGTGCCAGCAGCCCCTGGTGGGACAGTGAAGCTTTCTTT. The gene calls are TRBV12-3 or TRBV12-4 and TRBJ1-1; TRBD1 matches 7 bases. The CDR3 is 13 residues long. V dropped 6 bases and J dropped 7; count of bases not matched to a gene: 8.